Shown below are 18 T cell receptor beta chains from a single sample sequenced in a study of T cells in localized non-small cell lung cancer. Sequenced by immunoSEQ multiplex PCR; TCRdb stores in-frame clones only, minus some. The sample lists 30,000 to 35,000 clones, roughly 86% occurring once. The sample in question was peripheral blood, obtained before any cancer treatment. These receptors all stem from a woman aged 40-75 years with stage I lung adenocarcinoma.

About this clone itself: Germline and junction disagree at one end, which may indicate a read error. The chain employs TRBV2 and TRBJ2-5; 7 bases align to TRBD1. This CDR3 region has 12 residues. Germline V lookup: CDR1 SNHLY, CDR2 FYNNEI. In DNA, the CDR3 is TGTGCCAGCAGTGATATAGCCGGGACAGTGAACTTC. This sequence encodes CASSDIAGTVNF.

The V and J genes are TRBV6-1 and TRBJ1-1; tentatively, D is TRBD1 (5 bases). The CDR3 is made up of 13 amino acids. CDR1 MNHNS and CDR2 SASEGT come from the germline V gene. Between the trimmed V and J ends, which lost 11 bases and 0 bases, there was a span of 13 bases. The CDR3 loop reads CAGERQMNTEAFF. CDR3 in DNA: TGTGCCGGGGAGAGACAGATGAACACTGAAGCTTTCTTT.

The V gene is TRBV11-3, the J gene TRBJ1-1, with D perhaps TRBD1 (6 bases). The CDR3 spans 12 residues. The germline gives CDR1 SGHNT, CDR2 YENEEA. Trimming removed 4 bases at V and 9 bases at J, with 12 bases between. The CDR3 region has the DNA TGTGCCAGCAGCTCCGGCGGGGGGCAAGCTTTCTTT. This gives the protein CASSSGGGQAFF.

V is TRBV5-8 and J is TRBJ1-1; TRBD1 agrees at 9 bases. V lost 3 bases to trimming and J lost 1 base; unmatched junction nucleotides: 7. The V gene's germline CDR1 is SGHTS and CDR2 YDEGEE. The CDR3 has 16 amino acids. CDR3 in DNA: TGTGCCAGCAGCTCTTGGACAGGGGTTAAGAACACTGAAGCTTTCTTT. Protein: CASSSWTGVKNTEAFF.

The chain couples TRBV5-8 to TRBJ2-1; the match to TRBD1 covers 8 bases. CDR1 is SGHTS and CDR2 is YDEGEE in the germline V gene. Trimming removed 4 bases from V and 1 base from J; junction bases left unmatched: 7. The CDR3 is 16 residues long. The chain's CDR3 is CASSPGQALSYNEQFF. The CDR3 DNA is TGTGCCAGCAGCCCGGGACAGGCCCTATCCTACAATGAGCAGTTCTTC.

The CDR3 sequence is CASSPDRTDTQYF. In DNA, the CDR3 is TGTGCCAGCAGCCCTGACAGGACAGATACGCAGTATTTT. The V and J genes are TRBV7-2 and TRBJ2-3; D perhaps matches TRBD1 (6 bases). Trimming took off 5 bases at V and 3 bases at J, with 9 bases between the two ends. Germline loops: CDR1 SGHTA, CDR2 FQGNSA. The CDR3 is made up of 13 amino acids.

The chain combines TRBV7-2 with TRBJ2-1; D is perhaps TRBD2 (7 bases). The germline CDR1 and CDR2 sequences are SGHTA and FQGNSA. The CDR3 sequence is 16 residues long. Trimming removed 7 bases at V and 4 bases at J, with 20 bases between. CDR3 DNA sequence: TGTGCCAGCACCCCAGAGGGGGGGGCAGGATACAATGAGCAGTTCTTC. Translated: CASTPEGGAGYNEQFF.

CDR3: CASSQYLATTYEQYF. CDR3 sequence (DNA): TGCGCCAGCAGCCAGTACCTAGCGACCACCTACGAGCAGTACTTC. The V and J genes are TRBV4-1 and TRBJ2-7; the D gene is possibly TRBD2 (6 bases). V lost 3 bases, J lost 2 bases, and 14 bases lay in between. Looked up from germline, CDR1 is MGHRA and CDR2 is YSYEKL. This CDR3 is 15 amino acids long.

This sequence joins TRBV5-6 and TRBJ2-4, with TRBD1 as a possible D gene (6 bases). The CDR3 spans 16 residues. CDR1 is SGHDT and CDR2 is YYEEEE in the germline V gene. V was clipped by 7 bases and J by 5 bases, with 22 bases between them. CDR3 amino acids: CASAKGVQGWENIQYF. In DNA, the CDR3 is TGTGCCAGCGCCAAGGGTGTGCAGGGGTGGGAAAACATTCAGTACTTC.

In this sample, this clone turned up once. This sequence joins TRBV7-2 and TRBJ2-3, with 11 bases identical to TRBD2. The CDR3 sequence is 15 residues long. Germline assignment: CDR1 SGHTA and CDR2 FQGNSA. The ends lost 5 bases at V and 6 bases at J; junction bases unmatched: 7. The DNA of the CDR3 is TGTGCCAGCAGCATTAGCGGGGGGGCCACGGATACGCAGTATTTT. It is translated as CASSISGGATDTQYF.

The genes are TRBV29-1 and TRBJ2-1; 10 nucleotides match TRBD1. The germline V gene has CDR1 SQVTM and CDR2 ANQGSEA. The V gene end was trimmed by 7 bases and the J gene end by 9 bases; junction bases not matched to a gene: 6. CDR3 size: 12 residues. CDR3 loop: CSADRGRGEQFF. CDR3 coding DNA: TGCAGCGCAGACAGGGGGCGCGGTGAGCAGTTCTTC.

This rearrangement joins TRBV19 to TRBJ2-1; 9 nucleotides agree with TRBD1. The CDR3 sequence is 17 residues long. Germline loops: CDR1 LNHDA, CDR2 SQIVND (reference sequence). V was clipped by 5 bases and J by 2 bases; unmatched bases: 10. CDR3 region: CASSAPRNRGPYNEQFF. Written as DNA, the CDR3 is TGTGCCAGTAGTGCCCCCCGGAACAGGGGGCCCTACAATGAGCAGTTCTTC.

The CDR3 nucleotides are TGCGCCAGCAGCGTCAGATTAGAAAATCAGCCCCAGCATTTT. It is translated as CASSVRLENQPQHF. The chain carries TRBV10-2 and TRBJ1-5; no clear D. CDR1 WSHSY and CDR2 SAAADI come from the germline V gene. This CDR3 is built from 14 residues. Trimming cost V 6 bases and J 4 bases, with 13 bases left between them.

This chain connects TRBV11-2 to TRBJ1-4; D is unclear. Germline V gives CDR1 SGHAT, CDR2 FQNNGV. This CDR3 is built from 14 residues. Deletions cut 6 bases from V and 6 bases from J, with 14 bases between. The CDR3 region is CASSYEEGYEKLFF. CDR3 bases: TGTGCCAGCAGTTACGAAGAAGGGTATGAAAAACTGTTTTTT.

CDR3 sequence reads: CASSLGLAGEQYF. The CDR3 DNA is TGCGCCAGCAGCTTGGGACTAGCGGGCGAGCAGTACTTC. The rearrangement uses TRBV5-1 and TRBJ2-7; 10 bases match TRBD2. Germline V lookup: CDR1 SGHRS, CDR2 YFSETQ. Germline trimming cut 0 bases from V and 6 bases from J; bases unmatched to any gene: 0. The CDR3 sequence is 13 residues long. Using reference TRBV5-1 and TRBJ2-7 for the parts outside the CDR3, the full variable domain is KAGVTQTPRYLIKTRGQQVTLSCSPISGHRSVSWYQQTPGQGLQFLFEYFSETQRNKGNFPGRFSGRQFSNSRSEMNVSTLELGDSALYLCASSLGLAGEQYFGPGTRLTVT.

The V call is TRBV12-5, the J call TRBJ2-7, with D possibly being TRBD2 (5 bases). The CDR3 is 14 residues long. CDR1 and CDR2 from the germline V gene are LGHNT and FRNRAP. V was trimmed by 3 bases and J by 6 bases, leaving 15 bases between them. CDR3 sequence (DNA): TGTGCTAGTGGTTTATGGCAGGAGGTCCCCGAGCAGTACTTC. This codes for CASGLWQEVPEQYF.

The chain employs TRBV11-2 and TRBJ2-3; 11 bases are a match to TRBD1. Germline-derived CDR1 and CDR2 are SGHAT and FQNNGV. The CDR3 has 14 residues. The J segment lost 9 bases and the V segment lost 5 bases, leaving 7 bases of the junction unmatched. The CDR3 spells CASSLGQGATTQYF. CDR3 nucleotide sequence: TGTGCCAGCAGCCTTGGACAGGGGGCAACCACGCAGTATTTT.

The CDR3 nucleotides are TGTGCCAGCAGCGTAGCCCGTTCCCCCCCCGCAGCGGATACGCAGTATTTT. As protein: CASSVARSPPAADTQYF. This chain joins TRBV9 and TRBJ2-3; D is unresolved. Trimming stripped 0 bases from V and 6 bases from J, with 20 bases between. CDR3 size: 17 residues. Germline assignment: CDR1 SGDLS and CDR2 YYNGEE.